The 10 T cell receptor beta chains below were found in one sample sequenced in a study of blood T cell repertoires in COVID-19. TCRdb's copy holds only in-frame clones and misses some; the assay was immunoSEQ multiplex PCR. The sample contains 30,000 to 40,000 clones, 65% to 75% of which appear only once. The sequenced material came from peripheral blood. Source of these receptors: a man in his 70s with COVID-19, enrolled during active disease.

This rearrangement joins TRBV24-1 to TRBJ2-7, with D tentatively TRBD2 (5 bases). Trimming took off 5 bases at V and 1 base at J, with 5 bases between the two ends. From germline, CDR1 is KGHDR and CDR2 SFDVKD. This CDR3 contains 12 residues. This chain's CDR3 is CATSGGSYEQYF. CDR3 nucleotide sequence: TGTGCCACCAGTGGAGGGTCCTACGAGCAGTACTTC.

V usage is TRBV13 and J usage is TRBJ1-2; 9 nucleotides align to TRBD1. This CDR3 comprises 14 residues. Germline loops: CDR1 PRHDT, CDR2 FYEKMQ (reference sequence). V was pared by 5 bases and J by 2 bases, with 3 bases of the junction left unmatched. The CDR3 loop reads CASSHGTGNYGYTF. CDR3 DNA: TGTGCCAGCAGCCACGGGACAGGGAACTATGGCTACACCTTC. Full variable domain (outside the CDR3, taken from reference TRBV13 and TRBJ1-2): AAGVIQSPRHLIKEKRETATLKCYPIPRHDTVYWYQQGPGQDPQFLISFYEKMQSDKGSIPDRFSAQQFSDYHSELNMSSLELGDSALYFCASSHGTGNYGYTFGSGTRLTVV.

The chain uses TRBV19 and TRBJ2-3, with 12 nucleotides matching TRBD2. The V segment lost 7 bases and the J segment 4 bases; nucleotides outside the gene matches: 6. The germline V gene has CDR1 LNHDA and CDR2 SQIVND (reference sequence). The CDR3 totals 15 residues. DNA of the CDR3: TGTGCCAGTATCCCGACTAGCGGGAGTTCAGATACGCAGTATTTT. It translates to CASIPTSGSSDTQYF.

The genes are TRBV27 and TRBJ1-1; D unclear. V gave up 3 bases and J gave up 5 bases, with 13 bases separating them. CDR1 and CDR2 (germline): MNHEY, SMNVEV (reference sequence). This CDR3 contains 14 residues. As DNA, the CDR3 is TGTGCCAGCAGTTTGGTCCGAGGAGGAACTGAAGCTTTCTTT. Amino acid sequence: CASSLVRGGTEAFF.

The chain employs TRBV4-1 and TRBJ2-2; possibly TRBD1 for D (6 bases). Trimming shortened V by 3 bases and J by 2 bases, and 16 bases separated the two germline ends. CDR3 length: 17 amino acids. The germline V gene has CDR1 MGHRA and CDR2 YSYEKL. CDR3 sequence reads: CASSHPRRTVNTGELFF. In DNA, the CDR3 is TGCGCCAGCAGCCACCCAAGGCGGACAGTTAACACCGGGGAGCTGTTTTTT.

The chain recombines TRBV6-5 with TRBJ1-6; 10 bases are shared with TRBD1. Germline CDR1 and CDR2: MNHEY and SVGAGI. This CDR3 region has 15 residues. V lost 2 bases, J lost 10 bases, and 5 bases stayed unmatched. The CDR3 DNA sequence: TGTGCCAGCAGTTACGACAGGGGGCAAGGATCACCCCTCCACTTT. Amino acids: CASSYDRGQGSPLHF.

The chain employs TRBV12-3 or TRBV12-4 and TRBJ1-2, with 7 bases fitting TRBD1. The trim removed 5 bases at V and 8 bases at J, leaving 5 bases unmatched. This CDR3 is 12 amino acids long. The CDR3 DNA reads as TGTGCCAGCAGTGAGACAGGGAACGGCTACACCTTC. Protein product: CASSETGNGYTF.

In its sample, this clone was seen once. The V call is TRBV14, the J call TRBJ2-7, with a tentative D call TRBD2 (7 bases). The CDR3 consists of 15 residues. The V gene lost 4 bases and the J gene lost 3 bases, with 16 bases spanning the gap. Germline-derived CDR1 and CDR2 are SGHDN and FVKESK. The chain's CDR3 is CASSRWGGKGYEQYF. The CDR3 DNA is TGTGCCAGCAGCCGTTGGGGGGGCAAAGGCTACGAGCAGTACTTC.

The chain couples TRBV6-6 to TRBJ2-4; 7 bases align to TRBD1. The germline V gene encodes CDR1 MNHNY and CDR2 SVGAGI (reference sequence). With V trimmed by 4 bases and J by 3 bases, 9 bases remained unmatched. The CDR3 spans 16 residues. CDR3 in DNA: TGTGCCAGCAGTTCACATGACAGGGTTCGCAAAAACATTCAGTACTTC. It yields the protein CASSSHDRVRKNIQYF.

The V and J genes are TRBV6-5 and TRBJ1-2; TRBD1 is a possible D gene (6 bases). Germline-derived CDR1 and CDR2 are MNHEY and SVGAGI. The CDR3 totals 13 residues. V was shortened by 6 bases and J by 6 bases, with 14 bases between the two germline ends. The DNA for the CDR3 is TGTGCCAGCAGCGCCGGGACATGGGATGGCTACACCTTC. Amino acids: CASSAGTWDGYTF.